Given below is one T cell receptor beta chain in context. Its cognate antigen is unknown. Construction of the TCRbeta library involved unique molecular identifiers. One entry per CDR3 protein results from TCRdb running MiXCR on the PCR reads. The sample shows 200,000 to 250,000 distinct CDR3 sequences, more than 20% of them seen only once. This entry comes from a study of T-cell reconstitution after alpha-beta-depleted transplantation in children. Study-level results: Alpha-beta T cells present about two months after transplant were reported to originate from several hundred expanded graft clones. Hyperexpanded clones declined; after one year, newly produced T cells mostly supplied diversity. For some patients, TCRbeta diversity was high at day 60 because of recipient T cells and thymic progenitors that survived.

V lost 6 bases to trimming and J lost 5 bases; unmatched junction nucleotides: 8. The CDR3 consists of 15 residues. From germline, CDR1 is MNHNS and CDR2 SASEGT. The chain links TRBV6-1 to TRBJ2-3; 10 nucleotides line up with TRBD2. This sequence was found in a female patient aged 2-15 years who had a stem cell transplant for congenital amegakaryocytic thrombocytopenia, so the T cells may come from the graft donor. This specimen consisted of PBMCs, mostly from graft donor cells, obtained 360 days after TCRalphabeta/CD19-depleted stem cell transplant. The CDR3 nucleotides read TGTGCCAGCAGAGATACTAGCGGGGCAGAAGATACGCAGTATTTT. It encodes CASRDTSGAEDTQYF.